The T cell receptor (beta chain) described here comes from a study of T cells in Graves' hyperthyroidism and ophthalmopathy. The study, taken as a whole, reports: Blood also contained most expanded thyroid clonotypes above 0.001.

Researchers took RNA transcripts and amplified the TCR beta CDR3 regions from them. A set of HTBI primers served as the primers for a first-round RT-PCR of the TCR CDR3. TCRdb re-called the multiplex PCR reads through MiXCR, storing one row per CDR3 protein. The sample contains under 300,000 distinct CDR3 sequences, more than 10% of which appear only once. The CDR3 runs to 15 residues. CDR1 is SGHVS, CDR2 FNYEAQ, per germline. V was pared by 0 bases and J by 4 bases, with 11 bases between. Note on this clonotype: Its antigen remains unidentified.

Used for diagnoses were clinical symptoms, serum thyroxine and TRAb, thyroid ultrasound and orbital computed tomography. The blood was taken when hyperthyroidism was first diagnosed, before any ophthalmopathy symptoms showed up. The source of this sequence is a woman in her thirties with Graves' hyperthyroidism that later progressed to Graves' ophthalmopathy. Sequencing was performed on blood. The V call is TRBV7-6, the J call TRBJ2-3; tentatively, D is TRBD1 or TRBD2 (7 bases each). Here the CDR3 reads CASSLAQGGPDTQYF. The CDR3 DNA reads TGTGCCAGCAGCTTAGCGCAGGGGGGGCCAGATACGCAGTATTTT.